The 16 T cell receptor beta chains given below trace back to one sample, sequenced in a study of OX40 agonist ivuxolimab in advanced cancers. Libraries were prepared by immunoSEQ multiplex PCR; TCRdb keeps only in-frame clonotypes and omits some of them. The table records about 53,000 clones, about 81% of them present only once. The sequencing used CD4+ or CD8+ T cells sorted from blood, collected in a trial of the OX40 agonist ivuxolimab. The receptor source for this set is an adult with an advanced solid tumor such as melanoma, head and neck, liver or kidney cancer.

CDR3 nucleotide sequence: TGTGCCTGGATGAAGGCGGGCATTCAGTACTTC. This translates into CAWMKAGIQYF. The chain recombines TRBV30 with TRBJ2-4; D might be TRBD2 (5 bases). V was pared by 4 bases and J by 9 bases, with 10 bases between. The CDR3 runs 11 residues. Germline V CDR1 and CDR2: GTSNPN, SVGIG (reference sequence).

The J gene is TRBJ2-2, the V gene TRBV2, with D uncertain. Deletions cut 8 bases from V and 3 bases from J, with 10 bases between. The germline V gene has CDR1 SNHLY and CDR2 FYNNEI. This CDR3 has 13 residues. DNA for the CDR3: TGTGCCAGCGGTTCCGGATACACCGGGGAGCTGTTTTTT. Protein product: CASGSGYTGELFF.

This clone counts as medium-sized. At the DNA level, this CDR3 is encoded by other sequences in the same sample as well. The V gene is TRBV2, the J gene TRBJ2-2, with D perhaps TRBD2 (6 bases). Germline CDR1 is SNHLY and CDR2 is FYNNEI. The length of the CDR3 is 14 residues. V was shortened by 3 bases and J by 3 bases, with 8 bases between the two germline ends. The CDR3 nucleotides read TGTGCCAGCAGTGATCGGGGGTACACCGGGGAGCTGTTTTTT. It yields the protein CASSDRGYTGELFF.

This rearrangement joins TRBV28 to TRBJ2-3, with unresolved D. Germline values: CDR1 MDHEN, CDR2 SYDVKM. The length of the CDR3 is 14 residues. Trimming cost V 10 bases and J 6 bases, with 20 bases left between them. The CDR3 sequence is CATLEFRGWDTQYF. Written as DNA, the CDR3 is TGTGCCACCCTGGAGTTTAGAGGTTGGGATACGCAGTATTTT.

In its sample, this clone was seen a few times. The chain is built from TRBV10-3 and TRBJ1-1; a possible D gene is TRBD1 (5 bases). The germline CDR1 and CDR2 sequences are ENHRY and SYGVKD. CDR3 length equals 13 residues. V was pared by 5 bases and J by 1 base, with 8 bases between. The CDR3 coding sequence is TGTGCCATCAGTAAGACAGAGAACACTGAAGCTTTCTTT. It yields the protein CAISKTENTEAFF.

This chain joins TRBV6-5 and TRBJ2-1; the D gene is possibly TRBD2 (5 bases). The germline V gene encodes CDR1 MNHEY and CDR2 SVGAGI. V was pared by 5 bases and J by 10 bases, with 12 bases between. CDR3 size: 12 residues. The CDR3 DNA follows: TGTGCCAGCAGTGACCCCCCGGGAGAGCAGTTCTTC. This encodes CASSDPPGEQFF.

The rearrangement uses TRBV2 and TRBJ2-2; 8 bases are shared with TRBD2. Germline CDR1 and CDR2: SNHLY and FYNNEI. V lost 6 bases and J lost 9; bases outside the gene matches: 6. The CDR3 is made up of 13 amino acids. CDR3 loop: CASRREARRELFF. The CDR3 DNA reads TGTGCCAGCAGGCGGGAGGCCCGCAGGGAGCTGTTTTTT.

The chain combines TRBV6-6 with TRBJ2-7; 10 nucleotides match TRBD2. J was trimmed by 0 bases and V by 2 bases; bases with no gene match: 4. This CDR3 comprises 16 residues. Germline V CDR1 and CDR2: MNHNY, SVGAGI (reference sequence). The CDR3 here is CASSYPLAGDSYEQYF. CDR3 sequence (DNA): TGTGCCAGCAGTTACCCGCTAGCGGGAGACTCCTACGAGCAGTACTTC.

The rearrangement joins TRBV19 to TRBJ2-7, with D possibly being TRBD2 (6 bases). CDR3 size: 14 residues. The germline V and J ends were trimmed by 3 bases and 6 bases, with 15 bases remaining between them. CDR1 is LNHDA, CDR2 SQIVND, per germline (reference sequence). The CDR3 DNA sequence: TGTGCCAGTAGTATGAGGCTAGCGATTTCCGAGCAGTACTTC. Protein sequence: CASSMRLAISEQYF.

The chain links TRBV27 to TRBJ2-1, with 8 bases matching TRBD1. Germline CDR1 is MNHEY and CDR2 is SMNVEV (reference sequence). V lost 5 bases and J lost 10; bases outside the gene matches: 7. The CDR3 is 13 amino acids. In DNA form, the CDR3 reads TGTGCCAGCAGTCACGCACGGACAGGGGAGCAGTTCTTC. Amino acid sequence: CASSHARTGEQFF.

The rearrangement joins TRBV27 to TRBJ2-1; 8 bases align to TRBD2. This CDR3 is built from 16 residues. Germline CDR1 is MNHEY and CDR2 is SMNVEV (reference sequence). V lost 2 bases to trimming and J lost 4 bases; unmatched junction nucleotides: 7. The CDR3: CASSLTMTSVYNEQFF. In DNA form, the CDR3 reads TGTGCCAGCAGTTTAACCATGACTAGCGTATACAATGAGCAGTTCTTC.

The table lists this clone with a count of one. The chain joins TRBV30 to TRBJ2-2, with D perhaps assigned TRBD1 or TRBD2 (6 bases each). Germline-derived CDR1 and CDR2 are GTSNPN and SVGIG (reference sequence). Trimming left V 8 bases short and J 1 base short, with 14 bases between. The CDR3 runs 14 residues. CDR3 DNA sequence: TGTGCCCGGCAGGGGACTTTGAACACCGGGGAGCTGTTTTTT. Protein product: CARQGTLNTGELFF.

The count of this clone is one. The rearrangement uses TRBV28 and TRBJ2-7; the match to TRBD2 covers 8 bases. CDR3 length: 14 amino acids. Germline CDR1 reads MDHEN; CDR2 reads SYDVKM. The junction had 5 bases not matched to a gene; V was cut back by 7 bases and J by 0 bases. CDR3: CASKKAGDSYEQYF. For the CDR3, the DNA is TGTGCCAGCAAGAAAGCGGGAGACTCCTACGAGCAGTACTTC.

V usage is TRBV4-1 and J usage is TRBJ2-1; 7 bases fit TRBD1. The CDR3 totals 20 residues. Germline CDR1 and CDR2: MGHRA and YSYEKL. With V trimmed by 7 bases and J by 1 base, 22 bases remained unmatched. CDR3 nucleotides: TGCGCCAGCAAGTCTGACTGGGCGACAGGGAAAGACGTGTCCTACAATGAGCAGTTCTTC. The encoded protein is CASKSDWATGKDVSYNEQFF.

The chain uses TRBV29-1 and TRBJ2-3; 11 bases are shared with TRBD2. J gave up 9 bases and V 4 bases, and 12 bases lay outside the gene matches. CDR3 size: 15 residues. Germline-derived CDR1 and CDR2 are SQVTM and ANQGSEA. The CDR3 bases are TGCAGCGTTGCCCCCCTTACTAGCGGGAGAGAAACGCAGTATTTT. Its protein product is CSVAPLTSGRETQYF.

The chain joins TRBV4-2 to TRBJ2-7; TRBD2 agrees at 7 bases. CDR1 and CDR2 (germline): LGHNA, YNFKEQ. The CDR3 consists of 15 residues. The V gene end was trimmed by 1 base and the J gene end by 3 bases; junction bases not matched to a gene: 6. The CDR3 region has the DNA TGTGCCAGCAGCCAAGCGGGCGGGAGAGACTACGAGCAGTACTTC. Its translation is CASSQAGGRDYEQYF.